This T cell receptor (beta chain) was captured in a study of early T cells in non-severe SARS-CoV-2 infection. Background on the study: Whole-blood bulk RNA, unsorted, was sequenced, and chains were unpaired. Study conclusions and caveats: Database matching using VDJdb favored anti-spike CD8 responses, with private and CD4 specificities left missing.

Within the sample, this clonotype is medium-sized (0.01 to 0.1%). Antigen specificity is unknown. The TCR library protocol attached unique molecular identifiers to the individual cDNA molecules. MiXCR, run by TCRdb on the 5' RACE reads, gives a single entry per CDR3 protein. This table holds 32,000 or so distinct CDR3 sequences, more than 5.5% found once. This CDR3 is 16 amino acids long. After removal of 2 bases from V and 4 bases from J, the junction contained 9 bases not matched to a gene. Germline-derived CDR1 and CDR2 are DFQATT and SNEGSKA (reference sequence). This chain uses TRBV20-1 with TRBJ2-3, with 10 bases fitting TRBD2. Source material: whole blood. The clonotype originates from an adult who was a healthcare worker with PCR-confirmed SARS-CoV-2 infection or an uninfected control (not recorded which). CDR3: CSARRPSGRGSDTQYF. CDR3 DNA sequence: TGCAGTGCTAGACGGCCTAGCGGGAGAGGCTCAGATACGCAGTATTTT.